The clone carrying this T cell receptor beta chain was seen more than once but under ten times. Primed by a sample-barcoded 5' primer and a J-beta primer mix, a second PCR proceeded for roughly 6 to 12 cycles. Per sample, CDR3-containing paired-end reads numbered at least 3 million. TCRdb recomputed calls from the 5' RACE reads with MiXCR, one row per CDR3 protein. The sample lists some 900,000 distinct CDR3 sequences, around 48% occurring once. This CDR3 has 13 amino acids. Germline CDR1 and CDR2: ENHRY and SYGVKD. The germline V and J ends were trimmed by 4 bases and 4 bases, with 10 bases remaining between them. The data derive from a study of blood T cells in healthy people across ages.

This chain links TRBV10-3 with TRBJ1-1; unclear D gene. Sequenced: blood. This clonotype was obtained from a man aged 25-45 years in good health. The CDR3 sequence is CAISGKGGTEAFF. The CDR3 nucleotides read TGTGCCATCAGTGGAAAGGGAGGCACTGAAGCTTTCTTT.